These 6 T cell receptor beta chains were sequenced from one sample in a study of blood T cell repertoires in COVID-19. Using immunoSEQ multiplex PCR, the repertoire was profiled, and TCRdb retains in-frame clones only, with some absent. The table shows about 200,000 clones, with around 90% occurring only once. Sequenced: peripheral blood. The receptors here all came from a man aged 60 to 69 who had recovered from COVID-19.

This chain joins TRBV5-1 and TRBJ2-1; D possibly corresponds to TRBD1 (6 bases). Germline V gene sequence: CDR1 SGHRS, CDR2 YFSETQ. There are 18 residues in the CDR3. Trimming shortened V by 0 bases and J by 5 bases, and 21 bases separated the two germline ends. For the CDR3, the DNA is TGCGCCAGCAGCTTGGGTAGCCAGGGGTTAAGGGTGGACAATGAGCAGTTCTTC. This sequence encodes CASSLGSQGLRVDNEQFF.

This chain links TRBV7-8 with TRBJ1-6; D is possibly TRBD1 (5 bases). The CDR3 runs 14 residues. V was trimmed by 3 bases and J by 3 bases, leaving 6 bases between them. Germline lookup yields CDR1 SGHVS and CDR2 FQNEAQ. For the CDR3, the DNA is TGTGCCAGCAGCTTCGACAGCTATAATTCACCCCTCCACTTT. It specifies CASSFDSYNSPLHF.

The V call is TRBV7-6, the J call TRBJ2-1; 7 positions agree with TRBD2. Germline assignment: CDR1 SGHVS and CDR2 FNYEAQ. Germline trimming cut 8 bases from V and 4 bases from J; bases unmatched to any gene: 14. The CDR3 is 16 amino acids. CDR3 coding DNA: TGTGCCAGCGGCGTCGATCGCCTAGCGGCATACAATGAGCAGTTCTTC. It translates to CASGVDRLAAYNEQFF.

The V and J genes are TRBV29-1 and TRBJ1-1; tentative D call: TRBD1 (5 bases). The CDR3 covers 10 residues. Trimming removed 7 bases from V and 5 bases from J, with 8 bases in between. The V gene's germline CDR1 is SQVTM and CDR2 ANQGSEA. For the CDR3, the DNA is TGCAGCGGGGGGGAGACTGAAGCTTTCTTT. This gives the protein CSGGETEAFF.

The gene calls are TRBV5-4 and TRBJ2-2; 7 positions match TRBD2. V shed 0 bases, J shed 6 bases, and the junction held 5 bases outside the gene matches. Germline V lookup: CDR1 SGHNT, CDR2 YYREEE (reference sequence). This CDR3 spans 15 amino acids. CDR3 DNA: TGTGCCAGCAGCTTGGAATGGACTAGACCCGGGGAGCTGTTTTTT. Encoded protein: CASSLEWTRPGELFF.

This rearrangement joins TRBV28 to TRBJ1-1; 9 bases match TRBD1. With V trimmed by 5 bases and J by 6 bases, 10 bases remained unmatched. The CDR3 spans 15 residues. The germline CDR1 and CDR2 sequences are MDHEN and SYDVKM. The CDR3 here is CASSATGTGRPEAFF. The CDR3 DNA is TGTGCCAGCAGTGCCACCGGGACAGGGAGACCTGAAGCTTTCTTT.